This TCR beta chain was captured by sequencing in a study of Ad26.COV2.S vaccination and SARS-CoV-2 variants. Overall study: Intramuscular Ad26.COV2.S at 5x10^10 or 1x10^11 viral particles.

Treatment of the sample: about 20 received Ad26.COV2.S at low or high dose, single or two shots; about 5 received placebo; per-sample allocation not given. Vaccine and placebo recipients were sampled on day 63 after the first injection. V was clipped by 2 bases and J by 5 bases; unmatched bases: 9. Per the germline V gene, CDR1 is SGHRS and CDR2 is YFSETQ. The CDR3 spans 16 residues. Assay used: immunoSEQ multiplex PCR; TCRdb lists only in-frame clones, some missing. Counted here are about 350,000 clones, 86% occurring once; the ten biggest clones make up roughly 10%. The chain combines TRBV5-1 with TRBJ2-3, with 9 positions matching TRBD2. The receptor comes from a person between 18 and 65 years old who received the Ad26.COV2.S COVID-19 vaccine or a placebo. Here the sequenced sample was peripheral blood, taken in a trial of Ad26.COV2.S vaccine versus placebo. The CDR3 reads CASSFYRAGGGDTQYF. The CDR3, as DNA: TGCGCCAGCAGCTTTTACCGAGCGGGGGGAGGAGATACGCAGTATTTT.